This T cell receptor beta chain was identified during a study of cytomegalovirus exposure and HLA in healthy donors. About the research overall: A later analysis reported the 100 to 150 validation repertoires used the same platform as the approximately 650 first-cohort repertoires. Study outcomes and limitations: Overall, approximately 180 TCR beta chains were annotated as cytomegalovirus-associated.

The donors belonged to the approximately 120-subject validation cohort, separate from the roughly 720-subject first cohort. Details on this clone: Its antigen is still unknown.

Using immunoSEQ multiplex PCR, the repertoire was profiled, and TCRdb retains in-frame clones only, with some absent. The sample records fewer than 300,000 clones, over 75% being singletons. Sequencing input: PBMCs. This clonotype originated in a woman in her late teens or twenties in good health and CMV-seronegative.

The chain's CDR3 is CASGTNTNEQFF. The CDR3 DNA reads TGTGCCAGCGGGACTAATACCAATGAGCAGTTCTTC. The rearrangement links TRBV28 to TRBJ2-1; 7 positions agree with TRBD2. Per the germline V gene, CDR1 is MDHEN and CDR2 is SYDVKM. V dropped 8 bases and J dropped 6; count of bases not matched to a gene: 4. The CDR3 length is 12 residues.